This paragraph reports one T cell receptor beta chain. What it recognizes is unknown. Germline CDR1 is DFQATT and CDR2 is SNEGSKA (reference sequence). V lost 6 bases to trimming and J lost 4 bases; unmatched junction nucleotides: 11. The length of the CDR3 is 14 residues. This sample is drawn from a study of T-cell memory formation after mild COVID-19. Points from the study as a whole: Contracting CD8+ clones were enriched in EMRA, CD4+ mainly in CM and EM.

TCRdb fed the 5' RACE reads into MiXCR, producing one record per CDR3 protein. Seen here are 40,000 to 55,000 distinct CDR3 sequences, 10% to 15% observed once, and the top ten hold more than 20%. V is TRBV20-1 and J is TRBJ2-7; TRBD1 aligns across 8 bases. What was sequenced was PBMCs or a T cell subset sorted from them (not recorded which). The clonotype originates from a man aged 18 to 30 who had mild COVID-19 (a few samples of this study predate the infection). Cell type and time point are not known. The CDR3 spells CSAKGQGSPYEQYV. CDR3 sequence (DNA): TGCAGTGCAAAAGGACAGGGATCCCCTTACGAGCAGTACGTC.